The TCR beta chain under discussion was sequenced for a study of Graves' ophthalmopathy and Graves' hyperthyroidism. Ophthalmopathy donors showed moderate-to-severe activity, CAS ≥3, NOSPECS ≥4 and a duration under 3 months. RNA transcripts were the source from which TCR beta CDR3 regions were amplified. HTBI primers were employed in first-round RT-PCR, then a second-round multiplex PCR followed. TCRdb independently ran MiXCR on the multiplex PCR reads; one entry per CDR3 protein. There are fewer than 350,000 distinct CDR3 sequences in the sample; roughly 15% occur only once, and 10% to 15% lies in the top ten. Findings and limits, study-wide: Most expanded thyroid clonotypes above 0.001 frequency also appeared in blood.

CDR1 is SGHRS and CDR2 is YFSETQ in the germline V gene. The V and J ends lost 1 base and 6 bases respectively, with 5 bases between them. This CDR3 has 11 residues. This clonotype was counted at least ten times. Its antigen is unidentified. This chain connects TRBV5-1 to TRBJ2-7; the D is unclear. The TCR was taken from an adult man with Graves' ophthalmopathy. Input material: peripheral blood. Here the CDR3 reads CASSLRAEQYF. The CDR3 DNA reads as TGCGCCAGCAGCTTGCGGGCCGAGCAGTACTTC.